These T cell receptor beta chains were read from a single sample in a study of Graves' ophthalmopathy and Graves' hyperthyroidism. TCRdb recomputed calls from the multiplex PCR reads with MiXCR, one row per CDR3 protein. This table holds a few hundred thousand distinct CDR3 sequences, roughly a fifth found once. The sample taken for sequencing was peripheral blood. The receptors were sampled from a woman aged 45-60 years with Graves' ophthalmopathy. CDR3s include the opening cysteine and the closing phenylalanine or tryptophan. A D gene is named only where the DNA matches it firmly. Clone size, where shown, is once, few, many, or a class for clones that have expanded.

cdr3_aa | cdr3_nt | d_call | j_call | v_call | clone_size
CASGLVPRRGHGQPQHF | TGTGCTAGTGGTTTGGTACCCCGCAGGGGGCATGGTCAGCCCCAGCATTTT | TRBD1 | TRBJ1-5 | TRBV12-5 | many
CSARDRDRGFEQYF | TGCAGTGCTAGAGATAGGGACAGGGGCTTCGAGCAGTACTTC | TRBD1 | TRBJ2-7 | TRBV20-1 | few
CSVAGTDPYQPQHF | TGCAGCGTGGCCGGGACGGACCCTTATCAGCCCCAGCATTTT | - | TRBJ1-5 | TRBV29-1 | -
CASGLDGLNTEAFF | TGTGCCAGCGGCTTGGACGGGTTGAACACTGAAGCTTTCTTT | - | TRBJ1-1 | TRBV7-9 | -
CATSDPGQHTGELFF | TGTGCCACCAGTGATCCGGGACAGCACACCGGGGAGCTGTTTTTT | TRBD1 | TRBJ2-2 | TRBV24-1 | -
CASSRRLAWSYEQYF | TGTGCCAGCAGCAGGAGACTAGCGTGGTCCTACGAGCAGTACTTC | TRBD2 | TRBJ2-7 | TRBV7-2 | many
CASSLAHGYSGNTIYF | TGTGCCAGCAGCTTAGCGCACGGGTACTCTGGAAACACCATATATTTT | - | TRBJ1-3 | TRBV7-2 | many
CASSDVSPLHF | TGTGCCAGCAGTGACGTTTCACCCCTCCACTTT | - | TRBJ1-6 | TRBV6-1 | few
CSVGLREGRGETQYF | TGCAGCGTCGGGCTGCGGGAGGGCCGAGGGGAGACCCAGTACTTC | TRBD2 | TRBJ2-5 | TRBV29-1 | many
CASSTPGQGLPQHF | TGTGCCAGTAGTACACCGGGACAGGGGCTGCCCCAGCATTTT | TRBD1 | TRBJ1-5 | TRBV19 | many
CASSHTGTHDYTF | TGTGCCAGCAGCCACACAGGAACCCATGACTACACCTTC | - | TRBJ1-2 | TRBV7-9 | few
CASTPQGIPDTQYF | TGTGCCAGTACCCCACAGGGGATCCCAGATACGCAGTATTTT | TRBD1 | TRBJ2-3 | TRBV19 | many
CASSQVGGQGSNEQYF | TGCGCCAGCAGCCAAGTCGGGGGACAGGGGAGCAACGAGCAGTACTTC | TRBD1 | TRBJ2-7 | TRBV4-1 | many
CASRSGRAVKTQYF | TGTGCCAGCAGGAGCGGGAGGGCCGTGAAGACCCAGTACTTC | TRBD2 | TRBJ2-5 | TRBV28 | many
CASSLFGQAYEQYF | TGCGCCAGCAGCTTGTTTGGACAGGCCTACGAGCAGTACTTC | TRBD1 | TRBJ2-7 | TRBV5-1 | -
CASEGWQVVFYEQYF | TGTGCCAGCGAGGGCTGGCAGGTGGTGTTCTACGAGCAGTACTTC | - | TRBJ2-7 | TRBV6-5 | many
CASSKSYSGGTEAFF | TGTGCCAGCAGTAAATCTTATTCGGGGGGCACTGAAGCTTTCTTT | - | TRBJ1-1 | TRBV6-1 | few
CASSRGRTNYGYTF | TGTGCCAGCAGTAGGGGACGGACCAACTATGGCTACACCTTC | - | TRBJ1-2 | TRBV6-1 | -
CASSLSSPQGDGYTF | TGTGCCAGCAGTTTATCTTCCCCCCAAGGCGATGGCTACACCTTC | - | TRBJ1-2 | TRBV27 | many
CASSLEGGGYEQYF | TGTGCCAGCAGCTTAGAGGGTGGGGGCTACGAGCAGTACTTC | - | TRBJ2-7 | TRBV7-2 | -
CASSTTGARGNQPQHF | TGTGCCAGTAGTACCACCGGGGCCAGGGGTAATCAGCCCCAGCATTTT | - | TRBJ1-5 | TRBV19 | -
CAWSYVKNTEAFF | TGTGCCTGGAGTTACGTTAAGAACACTGAAGCTTTCTTT | - | TRBJ1-1 | TRBV30 | many
CASSYESGANYGYTF | TGTGCCAGCAGTTACGAGTCAGGGGCTAACTATGGCTACACCTTC | - | TRBJ1-2 | TRBV6-5 | many
CASTTRTGYGYTF | TGTGCCAGCACCACCCGGACAGGCTATGGCTACACCTTC | TRBD1 | TRBJ1-2 | TRBV2 | -
CASRPRTSGYEQYF | TGTGCCAGCAGACCTCGGACTAGCGGCTACGAGCAGTACTTC | TRBD2 | TRBJ2-7 | TRBV27 | many
CASSPTWSGRDDTQYF | TGTGCCAGCAGCCCCACGTGGAGCGGGAGGGACGATACGCAGTATTTT | TRBD2 | TRBJ2-3 | TRBV11-2 | few
CSLQRGGRRRTETQYF | TGCAGTTTACAGCGGGGCGGGAGGCGGAGGACGGAGACCCAGTACTTC | TRBD2 | TRBJ2-5 | TRBV20-1 | medium-sized
CASSMGHGYTF | TGTGCCAGCAGCATGGGACATGGCTACACCTTC | - | TRBJ1-2 | TRBV6-1 | many
CASSLETQGAGNTIYF | TGTGCCAGCAGCTTAGAGACACAGGGGGCCGGAAACACCATATATTTT | TRBD1 | TRBJ1-3 | TRBV7-6 | many
CASSLKGGNTEAFF | TGTGCCAGCAGCTTAAAGGGGGGGAACACTGAAGCTTTCTTT | - | TRBJ1-1 | TRBV7-8 | many
CASSLGVGVTYEQYF | TGTGCCAGCAGCTTAGGTGTAGGGGTGACCTACGAGCAGTACTTC | - | TRBJ2-7 | TRBV11-2 | many
CASSSPILGGYSKNTGELFF | TGTGCCAGCAGCTCCCCCATTTTAGGGGGCTATTCAAAGAACACCGGGGAGCTGTTTTTT | TRBD1 | TRBJ2-2 | TRBV13 | many
CASSDFRDRVYEQYF | TGTGCCAGCAGTGACTTCCGGGACAGGGTCTACGAGCAGTACTTC | TRBD1 | TRBJ2-7 | TRBV2 | -
CASSSLGGLVVETQYF | TGTGCCAGCAGCTCACTGGGGGGTCTGGTAGTTGAGACCCAGTACTTC | - | TRBJ2-5 | TRBV7-9 | many
CASSGQVSNQPQHF | TGTGCCAGCAGTGGACAGGTTAGCAATCAGCCCCAGCATTTT | - | TRBJ1-5 | TRBV6-1 | -
CAISSRDRTGNEQYF | TGTGCCATCAGTTCCCGGGACAGGACGGGGAACGAGCAGTACTTC | TRBD1 | TRBJ2-7 | TRBV10-3 | -
CASSAPVVGGEQYF | TGTGCCAGCAGTGCCCCCGTGGTGGGGGGGGAGCAGTACTTC | TRBD2 | TRBJ2-7 | TRBV6-1 | many
CAWSYTTEAFF | TGTGCCTGGAGCTACACCACTGAAGCTTTCTTT | - | TRBJ1-1 | TRBV30 | many
CASSELAANTGELLF | TGTGCCAGCAGTGAACTAGCTGCGAACACCGGGGAGCTGCTTTTT | - | TRBJ2-2 | TRBV6-1 | few
CASSPPREATEAFF | TGTGCCAGCAGCCCTCCCAGGGAGGCCACTGAAGCTTTCTTT | - | TRBJ1-1 | TRBV9 | few
CATSDSDWVSEQYF | TGTGCCACCAGTGATTCTGACTGGGTTAGTGAGCAGTACTTC | - | TRBJ2-7 | TRBV24-1 | many
CASSRDRATGELFF | TGCGCCAGCAGCCGGGACAGGGCCACCGGGGAGCTGTTTTTT | TRBD1 | TRBJ2-2 | TRBV5-1 | many
CASSLWGSASGAGEQYF | TGTGCCAGCAGTTTATGGGGTTCGGCTAGCGGGGCGGGTGAGCAGTACTTC | TRBD2 | TRBJ2-7 | TRBV12-3/TRBV12-4 | many
CASTLGYEQYF | TGTGCCAGCACCCTGGGGTACGAGCAGTACTTC | - | TRBJ2-7 | TRBV7-9 | many
CASSIGVSSEEEAFF | TGTGCCAGTAGTATAGGTGTGTCCTCAGAGGAAGAGGCTTTCTTT | - | TRBJ1-1 | TRBV19 | many
CASSLRAGGDTGELFF | TGCGCCAGCAGCTTAAGAGCGGGAGGTGACACCGGGGAGCTGTTTTTT | TRBD2 | TRBJ2-2 | TRBV5-1 | many
CASSSSGTEYEQYF | TGTGCCAGCAGTTCATCCGGGACAGAATACGAGCAGTACTTC | TRBD1 | TRBJ2-7 | TRBV12-3/TRBV12-4 | many
CASSPEYNSPLHF | TGTGCCAGCAGCCCAGAGTATAATTCACCCCTCCACTTT | - | TRBJ1-6 | TRBV7-2 | many